Each of the 12 T cell receptor beta chains below was sequenced from the same sample in a study of T-cell memory formation after mild COVID-19. TCRdb passed the 5' RACE reads through MiXCR, listing each CDR3 protein once. Here the sample spans about 57,000 distinct CDR3 sequences, roughly an eighth being singletons. The sequenced sample was PBMCs or a T cell subset sorted from them (not recorded which). Source of these receptors: a man younger than 35 who had mild COVID-19 (a few samples of this study predate the infection). Cell type and time point are not known.

The genes are TRBV4-1 and TRBJ1-1; no firm D call. The V end was cut by 2 bases, the J end by 0 bases, with 4 bases between. This CDR3 spans 13 amino acids. The germline gives CDR1 MGHRA, CDR2 YSYEKL. This chain's CDR3 is CASSQRMNTEAFF. In DNA, the CDR3 is TGCGCCAGCAGCCAACGTATGAACACTGAAGCTTTCTTT.

This clonotype was picked up many times. This rearrangement joins TRBV10-3 to TRBJ2-5; tentatively, D is TRBD1 (5 bases). Germline V CDR1 and CDR2: ENHRY, SYGVKD. The V end was cut by 0 bases, the J end by 5 bases, with 7 bases between. This CDR3 is built from 13 residues. The CDR3 protein is CAISESGVETQYF. CDR3 bases: TGTGCCATCAGTGAGTCAGGGGTTGAGACCCAGTACTTC.

The V gene is TRBV18, the J gene TRBJ1-5; perhaps TRBD1 as D (5 bases). Per the germline V gene, CDR1 is KGHSH and CDR2 is LQKENI. With 3 bases removed from V and 7 bases from J, the gap between germline ends came to 16 bases. This CDR3 contains 15 residues. This CDR3 is CASSPRPVEGQPQHF. As DNA, the CDR3 is TGTGCCAGCTCACCCCGTCCAGTCGAGGGGCAGCCCCAGCATTTT.

There are a few counts of this clonotype. The chain has TRBV2 and TRBJ1-2, with D perhaps TRBD1 (5 bases). CDR1 and CDR2 (germline): SNHLY, FYNNEI. V gave up 2 bases and J gave up 7 bases, with 11 bases separating them. The length of the CDR3 is 13 residues. Written as DNA, the CDR3 is TGTGCCAGCAGTGAAAACCACGGGGGTGGCTACACCTTC. This codes for CASSENHGGGYTF. Full variable domain (rest looked up from reference TRBV2 and TRBJ1-2): EPEVTQTPSHQVTQMGQEVILRCVPISNHLYFYWYRQILGQKVEFLVSFYNNEISEKSEIFDDQFSVERPDGSNFTLKIRSTKLEDSAMYFCASSENHGGGYTFGSGTRLTVV.

This clonotype was picked up a small number of times. V usage is TRBV6-2 or TRBV6-3 and J usage is TRBJ1-2; 9 nucleotides match TRBD1. This CDR3 is built from 16 residues. Losses at the gene ends were 5 bases for V and 8 bases for J; bases not matched to a gene: 15. Germline CDR1 and CDR2: MNHEY and SVGEGT. CDR3 in DNA: TGTGCCAGCAGTCGGGATCCCGGGACAGGGTCGAGCGGCTACACCTTC. Translation: CASSRDPGTGSSGYTF.

In this sample, this clonotype turned up a few times. The gene calls are TRBV11-2 and TRBJ1-2; D possibly corresponds to TRBD1 (5 bases). The V gene lost 1 base and the J gene lost 7 bases, with 13 bases spanning the gap. Germline CDR1 SGHAT, CDR2 FQNNGV. The CDR3 has 14 amino acids. In nucleotides, the CDR3 is TGTGCCAGCAGCTTAGTGGGCGGAGGGGCTGGCTACACCTTC. Translating it yields CASSLVGGGAGYTF.

This clonotype was observed a single time. The gene calls are TRBV5-4 and TRBJ1-2; D uncertain. The CDR3 runs 14 residues. The V and J ends lost 4 bases and 4 bases respectively, with 14 bases between them. Germline CDR1 reads SGHNT; CDR2 reads YYREEE (reference sequence). CDR3 in DNA: TGTGCCAGCAGCGACACCGGGTCACTCTATGGCTACACCTTC. Translation gives CASSDTGSLYGYTF.

This clonotype was observed a few times. Written as DNA, the CDR3 is TGTGCCAGCAGTGAAATGGCTAGCGGGGATGGAGCGCAGTATTTT. This sequence encodes CASSEMASGDGAQYF. The rearrangement links TRBV6-4 to TRBJ2-3; TRBD2 matches at 9 bases. The CDR3 loop spans 15 amino acids. The trim removed 3 bases at V and 10 bases at J, leaving 11 bases unmatched. CDR1 MRHNA and CDR2 SNTAGT come from the germline V gene.

V gene TRBV4-1 combines with J gene TRBJ1-5; D uncertain. Trimming pared 4 bases from V and 1 base from J, leaving 11 bases between. Germline values: CDR1 MGHRA, CDR2 YSYEKL. This CDR3 region has 15 residues. The CDR3 here is CASSPRAVSNQPQHF. The CDR3 DNA reads TGCGCCAGCAGCCCCCGGGCGGTAAGCAATCAGCCCCAGCATTTT.

This chain links TRBV28 with TRBJ2-5; 10 nucleotides agree with TRBD1. With 4 bases clipped from V and 3 bases from J, the junction kept 8 bases outside the gene matches. Germline V CDR1 and CDR2: MDHEN, SYDVKM. The CDR3 contains 16 residues. The CDR3 region has the DNA TGTGCCAGCAGTTATCCCGTCGGGACAGGGGAAGAGACCCAGTACTTC. Amino acid sequence: CASSYPVGTGEETQYF.

This clonotype was seen only a few times. The chain has TRBV6-6 and TRBJ1-1; D perhaps matches TRBD1 (6 bases). Trimming pared 6 bases from V and 4 bases from J, leaving 15 bases between. The CDR3 extends over 14 amino acids. Germline V gives CDR1 MNHNY, CDR2 SVGAGI (reference sequence). The CDR3 loop is CASSPQQGSTEAFF. CDR3 bases: TGTGCCAGCAGCCCACAACAGGGAAGCACTGAAGCTTTCTTT.

This clonotype came up a few times. J is TRBJ2-5 and V is TRBV14; 8 nucleotides align to TRBD2. Germline lookup yields CDR1 SGHDN and CDR2 FVKESK. Trimming removed 5 bases from V and 5 bases from J; junction bases left unmatched: 16. The CDR3 runs 17 residues. The DNA for the CDR3 is TGTGCCAGCAGCTTCGAGTCGGGGGGGTCCCGGCGGGAGACCCAGTACTTC. Translating gives CASSFESGGSRRETQYF.